The TCR beta chain under discussion was sequenced for a study of graft-versus-host responses after intestinal transplantation. Study in general: Following induction with anti-thymocyte globulin, all recipients were given tacrolimus and steroids for two to three years.

Study outcomes and limitations: Detection of GvH clones occurred in recipient marrow, and some had their first appearance in ileum or blood.

Clones were read by immunoSEQ multiplex PCR, and TCRdb kept only the in-frame ones, dropping some. The table has about 50,000 clones, nearly 95% seen once. From germline, CDR1 is SGHTA and CDR2 FQGNSA. J was trimmed by 3 bases and V by 5 bases; bases with no gene match: 6. The CDR3 contains 14 residues. Remarks on this clone: The antigen is not known.

This clonotype was sampled from a human donor who was the organ donor for an intestinal transplant. V and J are TRBV7-2 and TRBJ2-7, with 8 bases identical to TRBD1. The specimen was unstimulated CD4+ T cells sorted from spleen or lymph node cells, collected before transplant. DNA of the CDR3: TGTGCCAGCAGCCCTTATACAGGGGGCTACGAGCAGTACTTC. Residues: CASSPYTGGYEQYF.